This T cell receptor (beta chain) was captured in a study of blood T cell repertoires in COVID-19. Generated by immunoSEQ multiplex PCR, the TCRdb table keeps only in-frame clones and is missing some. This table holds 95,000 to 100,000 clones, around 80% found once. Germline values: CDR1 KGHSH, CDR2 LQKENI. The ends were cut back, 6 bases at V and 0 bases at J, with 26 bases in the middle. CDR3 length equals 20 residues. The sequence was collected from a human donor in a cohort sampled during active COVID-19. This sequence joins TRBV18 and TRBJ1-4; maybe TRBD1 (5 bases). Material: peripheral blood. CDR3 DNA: TGTGCCAGCTCCCCATTAGAGACGGTGTCAGGGCTTGCAACTAATGAAAAACTGTTTTTT. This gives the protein CASSPLETVSGLATNEKLFF.